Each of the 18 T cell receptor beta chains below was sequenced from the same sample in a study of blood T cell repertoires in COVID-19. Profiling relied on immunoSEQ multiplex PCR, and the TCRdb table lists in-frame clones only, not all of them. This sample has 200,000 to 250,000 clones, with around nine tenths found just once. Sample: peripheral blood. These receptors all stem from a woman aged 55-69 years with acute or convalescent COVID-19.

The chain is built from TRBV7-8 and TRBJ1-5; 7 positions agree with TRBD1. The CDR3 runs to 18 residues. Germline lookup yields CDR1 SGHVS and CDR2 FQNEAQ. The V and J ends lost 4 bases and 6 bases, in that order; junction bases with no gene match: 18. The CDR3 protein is CASSSNTRITGEGQPQHF. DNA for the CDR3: TGTGCCAGCAGCTCGAACACCCGGATTACAGGGGAAGGTCAGCCCCAGCATTTT.

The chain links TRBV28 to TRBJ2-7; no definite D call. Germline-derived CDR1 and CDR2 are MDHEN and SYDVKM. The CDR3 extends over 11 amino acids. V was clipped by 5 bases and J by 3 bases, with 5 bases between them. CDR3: CASSQNYEQYF. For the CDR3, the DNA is TGTGCCAGCAGTCAGAACTACGAGCAGTACTTC.

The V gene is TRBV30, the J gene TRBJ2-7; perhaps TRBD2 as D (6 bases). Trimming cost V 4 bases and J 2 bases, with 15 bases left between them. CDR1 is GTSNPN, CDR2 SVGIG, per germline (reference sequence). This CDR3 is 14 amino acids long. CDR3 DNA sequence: TGTGCCTGGACCCCGCGGGGTGTTACCTACGAGCAGTACTTC. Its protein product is CAWTPRGVTYEQYF.

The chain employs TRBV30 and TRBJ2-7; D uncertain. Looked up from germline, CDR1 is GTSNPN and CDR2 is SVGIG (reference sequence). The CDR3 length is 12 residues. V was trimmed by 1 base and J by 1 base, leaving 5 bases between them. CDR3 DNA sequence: TGTGCCTGGAGTGAACAGTCCTACGAGCAGTACTTC. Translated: CAWSEQSYEQYF. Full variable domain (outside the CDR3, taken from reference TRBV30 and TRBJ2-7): SQTIHQWPATLVQPVGSPLSLECTVEGTSNPNLYWYRQAAGRGLQLLFYSVGIGQISSEVPQNLSASRPQDRQFILSSKKLLLSDSGFYLCAWSEQSYEQYFGPGTRLTVT.

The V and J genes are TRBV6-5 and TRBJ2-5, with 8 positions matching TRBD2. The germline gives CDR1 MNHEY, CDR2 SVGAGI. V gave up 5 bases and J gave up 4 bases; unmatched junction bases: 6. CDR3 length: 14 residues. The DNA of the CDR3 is TGTGCCAGCAGTCCCCCGGGGGGGCGAGAGACCCAGTACTTC. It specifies CASSPPGGRETQYF.

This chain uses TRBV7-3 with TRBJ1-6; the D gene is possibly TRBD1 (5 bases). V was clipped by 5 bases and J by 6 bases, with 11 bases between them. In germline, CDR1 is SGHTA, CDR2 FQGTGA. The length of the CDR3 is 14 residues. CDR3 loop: CASSPGLLNSPLHF. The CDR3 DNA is TGTGCCAGCAGCCCGGGACTGCTTAATTCACCCCTCCACTTT.

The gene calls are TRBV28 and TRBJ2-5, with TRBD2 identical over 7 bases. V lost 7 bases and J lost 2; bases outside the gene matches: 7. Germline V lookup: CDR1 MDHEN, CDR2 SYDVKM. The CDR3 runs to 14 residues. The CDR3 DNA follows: TGTGCCAGCACTGGGACTAACATACAAGAGACCCAGTACTTC. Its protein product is CASTGTNIQETQYF.

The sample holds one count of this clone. This chain's CDR3 is CASSFNRINTGELFF. CDR3 coding DNA: TGTGCCAGCAGCTTTAACAGAATCAACACCGGGGAGCTGTTTTTT. The chain joins TRBV5-5 to TRBJ2-2; D unclear. This CDR3 region has 15 residues. Trimming pared 2 bases from V and 2 bases from J, leaving 10 bases between. Germline assignment: CDR1 SGHKS and CDR2 YYEKEE (reference sequence).

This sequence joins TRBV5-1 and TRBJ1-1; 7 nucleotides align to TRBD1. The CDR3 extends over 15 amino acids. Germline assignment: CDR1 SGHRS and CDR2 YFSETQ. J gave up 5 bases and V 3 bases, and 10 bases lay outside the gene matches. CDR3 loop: CASSYGTAMDTEAFF. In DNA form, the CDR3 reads TGCGCCAGCAGCTACGGGACAGCCATGGATACTGAAGCTTTCTTT.

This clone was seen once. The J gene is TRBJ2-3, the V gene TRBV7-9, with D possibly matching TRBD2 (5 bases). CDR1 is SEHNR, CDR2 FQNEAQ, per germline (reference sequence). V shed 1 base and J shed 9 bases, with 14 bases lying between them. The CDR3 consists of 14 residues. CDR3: CASSLDRASFTQYF. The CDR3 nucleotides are TGTGCCAGCAGCTTAGATCGTGCTAGCTTCACGCAGTATTTT.

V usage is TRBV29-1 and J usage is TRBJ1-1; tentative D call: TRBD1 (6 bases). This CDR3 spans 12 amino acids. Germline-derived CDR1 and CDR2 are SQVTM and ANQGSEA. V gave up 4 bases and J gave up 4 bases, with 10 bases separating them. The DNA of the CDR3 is TGCAGCGTTGGACAGGCATTCACTGAAGCTTTCTTT. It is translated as CSVGQAFTEAFF. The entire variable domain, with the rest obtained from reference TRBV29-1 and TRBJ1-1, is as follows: SAVISQKPSRDICQRGTSLTIQCQVDSQVTMMFWYRQQPGQSLTLIATANQGSEATYESGFVIDKFPISRPNLTFSTLTVSNMSPEDSSIYLCSVGQAFTEAFFGQGTRLTVV.

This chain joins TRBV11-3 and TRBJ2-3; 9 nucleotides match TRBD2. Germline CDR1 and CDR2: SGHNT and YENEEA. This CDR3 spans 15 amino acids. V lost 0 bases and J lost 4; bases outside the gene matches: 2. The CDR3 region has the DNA TGTGCCAGCAGCTTAGATGGCGGGGGGGCAGATACGCAGTATTTT. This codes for CASSLDGGGADTQYF.

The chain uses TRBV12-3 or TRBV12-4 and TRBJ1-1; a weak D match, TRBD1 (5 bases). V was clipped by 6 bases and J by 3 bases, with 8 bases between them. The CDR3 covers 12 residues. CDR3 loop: CASRQAHTEAFF. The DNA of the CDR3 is TGTGCCAGCAGACAGGCCCACACTGAAGCTTTCTTT.

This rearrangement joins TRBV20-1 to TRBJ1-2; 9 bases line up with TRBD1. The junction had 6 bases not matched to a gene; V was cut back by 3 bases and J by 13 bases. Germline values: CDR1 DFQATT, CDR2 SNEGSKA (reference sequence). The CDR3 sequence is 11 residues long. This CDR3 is CSARRDRVPTF. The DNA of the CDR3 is TGCAGTGCTAGGAGGGACAGGGTTCCCACCTTC.

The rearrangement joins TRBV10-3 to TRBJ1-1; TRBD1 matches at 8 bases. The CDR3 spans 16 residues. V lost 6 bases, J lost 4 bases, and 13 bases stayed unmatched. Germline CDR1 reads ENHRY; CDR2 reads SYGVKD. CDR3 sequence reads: CAIRAGGGLLSTEAFF. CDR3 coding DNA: TGTGCCATCAGAGCAGGGGGCGGTTTACTAAGCACTGAAGCTTTCTTT.

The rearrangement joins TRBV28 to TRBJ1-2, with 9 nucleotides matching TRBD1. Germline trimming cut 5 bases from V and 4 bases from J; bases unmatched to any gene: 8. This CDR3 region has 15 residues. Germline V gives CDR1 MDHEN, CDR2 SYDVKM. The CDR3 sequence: CASSPPGQGSYGYTF. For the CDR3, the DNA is TGTGCCAGCAGTCCACCGGGACAGGGATCCTATGGCTACACCTTC.

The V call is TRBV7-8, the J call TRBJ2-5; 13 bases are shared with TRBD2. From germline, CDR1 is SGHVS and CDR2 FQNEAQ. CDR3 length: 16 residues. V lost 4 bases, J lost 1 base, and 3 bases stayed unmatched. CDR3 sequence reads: CASSSGLAGAQETQYF. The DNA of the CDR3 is TGTGCCAGCAGCTCCGGACTAGCGGGGGCCCAAGAGACCCAGTACTTC. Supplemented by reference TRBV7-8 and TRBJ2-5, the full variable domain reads GAGVSQSPRYKVAKRGQDVALRCDPISGHVSLFWYQQALGQGPEFLTYFQNEAQLDKSGLPSDRFFAERPEGSVSTLKIQRTQQEDSAVYLCASSSGLAGAQETQYFGPGTRLLVL.

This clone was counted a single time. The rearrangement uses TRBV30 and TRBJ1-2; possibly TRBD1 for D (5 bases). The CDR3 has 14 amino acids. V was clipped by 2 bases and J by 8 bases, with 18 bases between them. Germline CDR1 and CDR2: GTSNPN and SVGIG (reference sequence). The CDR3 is CAWSFGGTSRGYTF. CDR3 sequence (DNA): TGTGCCTGGAGTTTCGGGGGGACGTCCAGGGGCTACACCTTC.